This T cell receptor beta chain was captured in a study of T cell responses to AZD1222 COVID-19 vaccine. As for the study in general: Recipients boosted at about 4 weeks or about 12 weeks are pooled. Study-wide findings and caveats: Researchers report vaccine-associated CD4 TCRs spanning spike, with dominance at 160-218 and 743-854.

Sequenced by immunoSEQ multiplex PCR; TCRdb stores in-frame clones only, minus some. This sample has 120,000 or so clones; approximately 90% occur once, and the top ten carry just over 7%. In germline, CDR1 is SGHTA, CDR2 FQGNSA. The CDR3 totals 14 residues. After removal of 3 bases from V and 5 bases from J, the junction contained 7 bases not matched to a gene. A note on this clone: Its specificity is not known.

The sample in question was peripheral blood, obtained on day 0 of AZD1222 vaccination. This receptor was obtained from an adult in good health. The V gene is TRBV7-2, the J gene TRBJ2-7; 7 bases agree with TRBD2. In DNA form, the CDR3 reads TGTGCCAGCAGCTTCCAAGCGGGATGGAACGAGCAGTACTTC. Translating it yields CASSFQAGWNEQYF.